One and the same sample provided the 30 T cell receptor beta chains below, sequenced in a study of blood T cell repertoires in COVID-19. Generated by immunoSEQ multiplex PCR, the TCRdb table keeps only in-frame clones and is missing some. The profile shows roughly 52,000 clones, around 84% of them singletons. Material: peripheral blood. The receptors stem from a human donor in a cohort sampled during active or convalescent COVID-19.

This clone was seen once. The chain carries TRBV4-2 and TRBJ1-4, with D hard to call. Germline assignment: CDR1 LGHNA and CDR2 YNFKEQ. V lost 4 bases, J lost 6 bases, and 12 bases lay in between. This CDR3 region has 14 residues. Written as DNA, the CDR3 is TGTGCCAGCAGCCTGGACTTTAAGGATGAAAAACTGTTTTTT. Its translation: CASSLDFKDEKLFF.

The CDR3 here is CASFYRSDYGYTF. For the CDR3, the DNA is TGTGCCAGCTTCTACAGATCGGACTATGGCTACACCTTC. This sequence joins TRBV6-5 and TRBJ1-2; D not certain. The CDR3 has 13 amino acids. CDR1 is MNHEY, CDR2 SVGAGI, per germline. Trimming stripped 8 bases from V and 3 bases from J, with 13 bases between.

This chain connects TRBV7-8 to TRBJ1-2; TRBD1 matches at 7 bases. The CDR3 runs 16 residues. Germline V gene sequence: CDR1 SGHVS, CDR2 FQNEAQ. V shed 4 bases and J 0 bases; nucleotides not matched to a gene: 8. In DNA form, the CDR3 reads TGTGCCAGCAGCTCCCGACAGGGCGATTCTAACTATGGCTACACCTTC. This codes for CASSSRQGDSNYGYTF.

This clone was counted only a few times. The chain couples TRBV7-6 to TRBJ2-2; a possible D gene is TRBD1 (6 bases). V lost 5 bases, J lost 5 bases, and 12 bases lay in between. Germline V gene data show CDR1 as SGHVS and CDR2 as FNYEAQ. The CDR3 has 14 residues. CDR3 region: CASSVTRGTGELFF. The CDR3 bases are TGTGCCAGCAGCGTTACAAGGGGGACCGGGGAGCTGTTTTTT.

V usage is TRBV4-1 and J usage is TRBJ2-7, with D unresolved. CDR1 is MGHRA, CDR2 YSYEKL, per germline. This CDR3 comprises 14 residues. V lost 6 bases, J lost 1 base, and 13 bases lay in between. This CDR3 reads CASRNLGGSYEQYF. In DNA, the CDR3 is TGCGCCAGCAGAAACCTCGGCGGATCCTACGAGCAGTACTTC.

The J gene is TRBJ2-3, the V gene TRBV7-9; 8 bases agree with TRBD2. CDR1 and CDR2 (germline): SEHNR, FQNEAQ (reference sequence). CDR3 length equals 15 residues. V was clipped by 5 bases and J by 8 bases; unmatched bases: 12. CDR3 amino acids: CASSLQPGGAATQYF. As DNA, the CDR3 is TGTGCCAGCAGCCTACAGCCGGGGGGGGCGGCTACGCAGTATTTT. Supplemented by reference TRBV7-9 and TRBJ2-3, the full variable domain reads DTGVSQNPRHKITKRGQNVTFRCDPISEHNRLYWYRQTLGQGPEFLTYFQNEAQLEKSRLLSDRFSAERPKGSFSTLEIQRTEQGDSAMYLCASSLQPGGAATQYFGPGTRLTVL.

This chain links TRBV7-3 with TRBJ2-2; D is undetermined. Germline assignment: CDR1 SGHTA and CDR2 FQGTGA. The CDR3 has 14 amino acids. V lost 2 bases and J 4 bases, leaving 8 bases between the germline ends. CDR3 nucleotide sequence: TGTGCCAGCAGCTTAGGGCTATCCACCGGGGAGCTGTTTTTT. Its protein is CASSLGLSTGELFF.

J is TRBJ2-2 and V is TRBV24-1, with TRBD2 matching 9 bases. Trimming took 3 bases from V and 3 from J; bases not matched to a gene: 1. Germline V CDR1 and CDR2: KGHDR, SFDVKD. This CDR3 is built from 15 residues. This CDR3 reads CATSDAGGYTGELFF. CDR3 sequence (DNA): TGTGCCACCAGTGATGCGGGGGGGTACACCGGGGAGCTGTTTTTT.

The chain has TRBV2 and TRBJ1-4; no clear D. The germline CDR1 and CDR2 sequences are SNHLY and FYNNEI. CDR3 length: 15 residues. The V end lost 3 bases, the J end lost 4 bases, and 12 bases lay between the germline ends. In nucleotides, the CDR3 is TGTGCCAGCAGTGAGATTCCGGGGAGTAATGAAAAACTGTTTTTT. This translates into CASSEIPGSNEKLFF.

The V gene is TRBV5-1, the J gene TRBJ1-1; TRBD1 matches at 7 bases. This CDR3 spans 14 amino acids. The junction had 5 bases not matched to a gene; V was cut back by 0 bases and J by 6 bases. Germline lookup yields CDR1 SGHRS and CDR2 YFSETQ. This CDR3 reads CASSLGTGSAEAFF. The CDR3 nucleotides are TGCGCCAGCAGCTTGGGGACAGGTTCCGCTGAAGCTTTCTTT.

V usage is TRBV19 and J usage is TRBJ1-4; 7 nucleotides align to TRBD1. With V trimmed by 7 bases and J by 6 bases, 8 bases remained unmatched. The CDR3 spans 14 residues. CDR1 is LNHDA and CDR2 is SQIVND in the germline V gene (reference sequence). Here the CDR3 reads CASTPTGRDEKLFF. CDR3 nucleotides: TGTGCCAGTACTCCGACAGGGCGGGATGAAAAACTGTTTTTT.

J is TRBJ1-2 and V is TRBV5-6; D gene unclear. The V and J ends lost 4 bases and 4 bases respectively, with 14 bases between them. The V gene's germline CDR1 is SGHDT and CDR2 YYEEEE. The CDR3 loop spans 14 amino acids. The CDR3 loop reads CASSPDGMIYGYTF. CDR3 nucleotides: TGTGCCAGCAGCCCGGACGGGATGATCTATGGCTACACCTTC.

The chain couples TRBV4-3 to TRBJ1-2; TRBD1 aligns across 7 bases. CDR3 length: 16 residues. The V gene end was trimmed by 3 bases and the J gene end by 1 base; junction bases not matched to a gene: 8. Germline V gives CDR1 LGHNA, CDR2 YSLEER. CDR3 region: CASSQARDSRNYGYTF. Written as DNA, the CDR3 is TGCGCCAGCAGCCAGGCACGGGACAGCCGTAACTATGGCTACACCTTC.

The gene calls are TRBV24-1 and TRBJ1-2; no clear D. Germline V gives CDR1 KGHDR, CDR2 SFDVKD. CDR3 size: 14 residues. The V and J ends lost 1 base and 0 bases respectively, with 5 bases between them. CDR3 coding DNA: TGTGCCACCAGTGATTTCACAGCTAACTATGGCTACACCTTC. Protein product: CATSDFTANYGYTF.

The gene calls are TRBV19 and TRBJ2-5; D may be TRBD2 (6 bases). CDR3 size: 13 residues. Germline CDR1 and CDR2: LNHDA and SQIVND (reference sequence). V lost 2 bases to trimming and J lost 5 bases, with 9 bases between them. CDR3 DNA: TGTGCCAGTAGTATAATGGAGGGGGAGACCCAGTACTTC. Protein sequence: CASSIMEGETQYF.

The CDR3 protein is CASSSHAARDRGPDTQYF. In nucleotides, the CDR3 is TGTGCCAGCAGCTCCCACGCGGCCCGGGACAGGGGACCGGATACGCAGTATTTT. The chain has TRBV11-2 and TRBJ2-3, with TRBD1 identical over 10 bases. The length of the CDR3 is 18 residues. CDR1 and CDR2 from the germline V gene are SGHAT and FQNNGV. V lost 4 bases and J lost 6; bases outside the gene matches: 16.

The CDR3 protein is CASSSHMNTEAFF. For the CDR3, the DNA is TGTGCCAGCAGCTCCCACATGAACACTGAAGCTTTCTTT. The V gene is TRBV7-2, the J gene TRBJ1-1, with D unresolved. The V end was cut by 4 bases, the J end by 0 bases, with 6 bases between. The CDR3 runs 13 residues. The germline gives CDR1 SGHTA, CDR2 FQGNSA.

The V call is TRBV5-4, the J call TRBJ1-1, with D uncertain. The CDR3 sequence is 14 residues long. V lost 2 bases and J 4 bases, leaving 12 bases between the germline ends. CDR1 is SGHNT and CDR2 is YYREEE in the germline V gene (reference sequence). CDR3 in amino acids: CASSFIERGTEAFF. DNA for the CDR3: TGTGCCAGCAGCTTCATCGAGCGGGGCACTGAAGCTTTCTTT.

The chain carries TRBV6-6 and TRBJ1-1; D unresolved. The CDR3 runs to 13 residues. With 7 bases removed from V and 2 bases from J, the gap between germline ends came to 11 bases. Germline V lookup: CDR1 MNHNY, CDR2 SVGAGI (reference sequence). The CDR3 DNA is TGTGCCAGCACCTTTGCGTCTAACACTGAAGCTTTCTTT. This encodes CASTFASNTEAFF.

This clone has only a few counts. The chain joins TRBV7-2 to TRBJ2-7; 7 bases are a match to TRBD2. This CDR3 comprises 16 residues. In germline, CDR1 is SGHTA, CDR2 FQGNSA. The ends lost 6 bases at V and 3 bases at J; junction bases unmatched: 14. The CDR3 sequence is CASSWVSSTSSYEQYF. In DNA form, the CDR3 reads TGTGCCAGCAGTTGGGTTAGCTCGACTAGCAGCTACGAGCAGTACTTC.

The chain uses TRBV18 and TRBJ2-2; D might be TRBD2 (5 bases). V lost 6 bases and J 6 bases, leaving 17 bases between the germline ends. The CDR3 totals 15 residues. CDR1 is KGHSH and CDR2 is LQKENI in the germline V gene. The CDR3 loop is CASSPTDGVAGELFF. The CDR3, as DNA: TGTGCCAGCTCTCCGACGGACGGGGTTGCCGGGGAGCTGTTTTTT.

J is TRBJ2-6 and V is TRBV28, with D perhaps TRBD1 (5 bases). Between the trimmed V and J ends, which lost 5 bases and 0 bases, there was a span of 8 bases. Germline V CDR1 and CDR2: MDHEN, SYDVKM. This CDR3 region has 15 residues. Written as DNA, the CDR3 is TGTGCCAGCAGTCGAGACAGCTCTGGGGCCAACGTCCTGACTTTC. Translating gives CASSRDSSGANVLTF.

CDR3 loop: CASSLRQDPTGELFF. CDR3 DNA sequence: TGCGCCAGCAGCTTGAGACAGGACCCCACCGGGGAGCTGTTTTTT. The genes are TRBV5-1 and TRBJ2-2; tentative D call: TRBD1 (6 bases). This CDR3 has 15 residues. Germline V gene data show CDR1 as SGHRS and CDR2 as YFSETQ. The V end was cut by 1 base, the J end by 4 bases, with 11 bases between.

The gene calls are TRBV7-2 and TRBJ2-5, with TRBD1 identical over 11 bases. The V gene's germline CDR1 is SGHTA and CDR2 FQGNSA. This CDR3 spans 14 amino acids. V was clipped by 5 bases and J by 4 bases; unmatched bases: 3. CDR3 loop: CASSKDRGRETQYF. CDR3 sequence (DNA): TGTGCCAGCAGCAAGGACAGGGGGCGAGAGACCCAGTACTTC.

The CDR3 protein is CASSHPGTGYNEQFF. The CDR3 nucleotides read TGTGCCAGCAGCCATCCCGGGACAGGGTACAATGAGCAGTTCTTC. The V gene is TRBV4-2, the J gene TRBJ2-1; 9 bases are a match to TRBD1. This CDR3 contains 15 residues. The V gene end was trimmed by 3 bases and the J gene end by 4 bases; junction bases not matched to a gene: 4. Germline V gives CDR1 LGHNA, CDR2 YNFKEQ.

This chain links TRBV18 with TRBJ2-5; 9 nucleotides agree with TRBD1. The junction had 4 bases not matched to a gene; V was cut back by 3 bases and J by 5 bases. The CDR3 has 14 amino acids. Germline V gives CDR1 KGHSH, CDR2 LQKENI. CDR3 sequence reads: CASSPRQGVETQYF. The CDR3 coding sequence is TGTGCCAGCTCACCCAGACAGGGGGTGGAGACCCAGTACTTC.

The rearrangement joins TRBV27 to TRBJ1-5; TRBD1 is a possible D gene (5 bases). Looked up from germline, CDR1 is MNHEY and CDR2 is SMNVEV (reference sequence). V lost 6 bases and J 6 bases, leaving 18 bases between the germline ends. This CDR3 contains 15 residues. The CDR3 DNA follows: TGTGCCAGCAGCCCTCCCGGGACTAGGGGTCAGCCCCAGCATTTT. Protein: CASSPPGTRGQPQHF.

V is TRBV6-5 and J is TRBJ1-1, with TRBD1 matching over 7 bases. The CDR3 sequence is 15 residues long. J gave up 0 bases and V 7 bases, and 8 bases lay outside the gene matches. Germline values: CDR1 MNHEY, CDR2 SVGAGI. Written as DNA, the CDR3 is TGTGCCAGCACCTTGAGACAGGGTTTGAACACTGAAGCTTTCTTT. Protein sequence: CASTLRQGLNTEAFF.

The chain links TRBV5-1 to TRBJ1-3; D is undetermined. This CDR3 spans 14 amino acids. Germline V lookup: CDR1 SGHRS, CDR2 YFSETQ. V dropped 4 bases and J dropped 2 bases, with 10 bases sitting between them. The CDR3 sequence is CASSHGEAGNTIYF. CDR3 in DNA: TGCGCCAGCAGCCATGGAGAGGCTGGAAACACCATATATTTT.

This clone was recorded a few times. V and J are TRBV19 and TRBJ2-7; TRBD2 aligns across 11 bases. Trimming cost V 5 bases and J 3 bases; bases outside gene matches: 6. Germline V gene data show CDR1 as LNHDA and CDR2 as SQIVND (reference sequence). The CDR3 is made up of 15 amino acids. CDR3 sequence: CASSSGTSGFYEQYF. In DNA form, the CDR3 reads TGTGCCAGTAGTTCCGGGACTAGCGGCTTCTACGAGCAGTACTTC.